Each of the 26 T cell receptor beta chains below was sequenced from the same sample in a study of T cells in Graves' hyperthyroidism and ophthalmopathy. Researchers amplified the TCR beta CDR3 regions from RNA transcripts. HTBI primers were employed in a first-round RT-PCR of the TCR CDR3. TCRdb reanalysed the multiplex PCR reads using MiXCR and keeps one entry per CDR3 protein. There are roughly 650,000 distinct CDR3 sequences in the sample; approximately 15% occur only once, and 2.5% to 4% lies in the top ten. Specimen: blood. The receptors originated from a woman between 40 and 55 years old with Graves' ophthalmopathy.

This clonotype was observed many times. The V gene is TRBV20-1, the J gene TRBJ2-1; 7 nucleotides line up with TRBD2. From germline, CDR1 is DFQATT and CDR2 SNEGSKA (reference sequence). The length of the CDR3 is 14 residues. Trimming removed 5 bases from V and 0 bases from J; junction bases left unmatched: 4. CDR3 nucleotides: TGCAGTGCTCGAGCGGGGAGCTCCTACAATGAGCAGTTCTTC. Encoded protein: CSARAGSSYNEQFF.

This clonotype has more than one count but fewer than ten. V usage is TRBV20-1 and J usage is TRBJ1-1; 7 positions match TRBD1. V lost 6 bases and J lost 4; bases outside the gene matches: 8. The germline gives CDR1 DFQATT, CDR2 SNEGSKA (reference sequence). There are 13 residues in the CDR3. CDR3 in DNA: TGCAGTGCCGAGAGGGGGCCGGGCACTGAAGCTTTCTTT. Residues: CSAERGPGTEAFF.

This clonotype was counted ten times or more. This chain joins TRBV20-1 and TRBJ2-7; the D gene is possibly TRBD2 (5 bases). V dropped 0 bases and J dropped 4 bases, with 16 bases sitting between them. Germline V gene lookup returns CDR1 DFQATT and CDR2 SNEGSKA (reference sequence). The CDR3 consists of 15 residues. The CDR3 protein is CSARDMTTRLYEQYF. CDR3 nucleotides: TGCAGTGCTAGAGATATGACTACGCGCCTATACGAGCAGTACTTC.

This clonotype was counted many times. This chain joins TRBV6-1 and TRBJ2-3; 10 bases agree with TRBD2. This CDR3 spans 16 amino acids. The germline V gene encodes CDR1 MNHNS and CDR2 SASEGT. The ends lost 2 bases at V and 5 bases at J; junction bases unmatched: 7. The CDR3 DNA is TGTGCCAGCAGTGAATCACTAGCGGGGCATGGAGATACGCAGTATTTT. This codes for CASSESLAGHGDTQYF.

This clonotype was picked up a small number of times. CDR3 bases: TGTGCCAGCAGGTTGGGACAGACCCTCACAGATACGCAGTATTTT. Amino acid sequence: CASRLGQTLTDTQYF. The chain employs TRBV7-9 and TRBJ2-3, with 7 bases that match TRBD1. V lost 6 bases and J lost 2; bases outside the gene matches: 8. The CDR3 runs 15 residues. Germline CDR1 SEHNR, CDR2 FQNEAQ (reference sequence).

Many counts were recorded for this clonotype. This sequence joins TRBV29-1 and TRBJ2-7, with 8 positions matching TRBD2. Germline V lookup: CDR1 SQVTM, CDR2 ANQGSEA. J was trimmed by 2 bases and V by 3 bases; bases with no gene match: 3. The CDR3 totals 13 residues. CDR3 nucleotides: TGCAGCGTTGAGTTAGCGGGAACCTACGAGCAGTACTTC. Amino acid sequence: CSVELAGTYEQYF.

The CDR3 DNA sequence: TGCGCCAGCAGTTTAGGGACGGCGGACGCTGAAGCTTTCTTT. Translation gives CASSLGTADAEAFF. The chain recombines TRBV5-1 with TRBJ1-1; D is perhaps TRBD1 (5 bases). The CDR3 extends over 14 amino acids. CDR1 and CDR2 from the germline V gene are SGHRS and YFSETQ. Between the trimmed V and J ends, which lost 5 bases and 6 bases, there was a span of 17 bases. Looking up the rest from reference TRBV5-1 and TRBJ1-1 gives the full variable domain: KAGVTQTPRYLIKTRGQQVTLSCSPISGHRSVSWYQQTPGQGLQFLFEYFSETQRNKGNFPGRFSGRQFSNSRSEMNVSTLELGDSALYLCASSLGTADAEAFFGQGTRLTVV.

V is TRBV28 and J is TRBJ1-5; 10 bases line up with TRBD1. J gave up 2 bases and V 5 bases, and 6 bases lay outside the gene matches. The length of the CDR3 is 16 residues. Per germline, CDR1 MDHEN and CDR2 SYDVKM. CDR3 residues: CASSTRDRGRNQPQHF. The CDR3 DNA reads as TGTGCCAGCAGTACTCGGGACAGGGGACGCAATCAGCCCCAGCATTTT.

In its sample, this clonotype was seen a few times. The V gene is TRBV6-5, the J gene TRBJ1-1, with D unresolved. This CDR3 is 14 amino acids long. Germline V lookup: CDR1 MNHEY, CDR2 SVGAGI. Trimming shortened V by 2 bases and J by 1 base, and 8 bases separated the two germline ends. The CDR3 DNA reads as TGTGCCAGCAGTTACAGCAGGAGGAACACTGAAGCTTTCTTT. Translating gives CASSYSRRNTEAFF.

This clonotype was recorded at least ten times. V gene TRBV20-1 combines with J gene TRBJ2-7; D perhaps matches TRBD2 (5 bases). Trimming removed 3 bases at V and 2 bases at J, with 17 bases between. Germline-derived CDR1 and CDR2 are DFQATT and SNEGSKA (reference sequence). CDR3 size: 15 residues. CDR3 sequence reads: CSASPRQWETYEQYF. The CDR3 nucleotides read TGCAGTGCTAGTCCCCGGCAGTGGGAGACCTACGAGCAGTACTTC.

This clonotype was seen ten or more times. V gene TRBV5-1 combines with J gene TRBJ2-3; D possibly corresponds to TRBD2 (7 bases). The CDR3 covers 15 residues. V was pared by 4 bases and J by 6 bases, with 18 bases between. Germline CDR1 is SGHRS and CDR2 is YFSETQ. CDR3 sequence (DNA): TGCGCCAGCAGCCCGAGGGGGGCAGCGGGGGATACGCAGTATTTT. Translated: CASSPRGAAGDTQYF.

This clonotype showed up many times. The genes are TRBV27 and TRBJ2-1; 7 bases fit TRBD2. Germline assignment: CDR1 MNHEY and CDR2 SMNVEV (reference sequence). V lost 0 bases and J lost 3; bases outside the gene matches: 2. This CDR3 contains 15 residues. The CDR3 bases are TGTGCCAGCAGTTTATCTCCGGGGGGCTACAATGAGCAGTTCTTC. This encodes CASSLSPGGYNEQFF.

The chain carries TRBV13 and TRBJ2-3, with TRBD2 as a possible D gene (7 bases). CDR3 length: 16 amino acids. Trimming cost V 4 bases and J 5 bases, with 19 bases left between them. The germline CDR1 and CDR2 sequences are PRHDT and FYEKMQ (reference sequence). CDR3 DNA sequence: TGTGCCAGCAGCTCTCTGGGGGGGGCATTTTTAGATACGCAGTATTTT. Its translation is CASSSLGGAFLDTQYF. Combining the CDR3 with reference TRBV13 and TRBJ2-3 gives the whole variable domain AAGVIQSPRHLIKEKRETATLKCYPIPRHDTVYWYQQGPGQDPQFLISFYEKMQSDKGSIPDRFSAQQFSDYHSELNMSSLELGDSALYFCASSSLGGAFLDTQYFGPGTRLTVL.

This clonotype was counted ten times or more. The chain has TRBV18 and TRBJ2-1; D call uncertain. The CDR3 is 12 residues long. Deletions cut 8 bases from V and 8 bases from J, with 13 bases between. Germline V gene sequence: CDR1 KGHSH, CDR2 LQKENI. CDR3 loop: CASTGPGHEQFF. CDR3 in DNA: TGTGCCAGCACGGGTCCGGGCCATGAGCAGTTCTTC.

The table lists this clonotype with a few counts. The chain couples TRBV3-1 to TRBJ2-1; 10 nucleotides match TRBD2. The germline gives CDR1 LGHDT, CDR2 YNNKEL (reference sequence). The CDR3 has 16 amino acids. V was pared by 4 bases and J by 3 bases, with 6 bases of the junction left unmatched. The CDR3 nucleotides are TGTGCCAGCAGCCCCAAATTAGCGGGGGGCTACAATGAGCAGTTCTTC. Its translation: CASSPKLAGGYNEQFF.

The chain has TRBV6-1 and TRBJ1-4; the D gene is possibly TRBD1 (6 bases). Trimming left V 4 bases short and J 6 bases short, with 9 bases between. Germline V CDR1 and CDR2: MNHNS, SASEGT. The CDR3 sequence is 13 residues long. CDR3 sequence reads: CASSASGDEKLFF. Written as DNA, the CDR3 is TGTGCCAGCAGTGCTTCAGGGGATGAAAAACTGTTTTTT.

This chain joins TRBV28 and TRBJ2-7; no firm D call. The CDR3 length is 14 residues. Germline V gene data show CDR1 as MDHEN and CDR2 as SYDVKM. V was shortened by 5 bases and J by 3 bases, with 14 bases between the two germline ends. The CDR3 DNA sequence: TGTGCCAGCAGTGCGGCAGCCGATATCTACGAGCAGTACTTC. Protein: CASSAAADIYEQYF.

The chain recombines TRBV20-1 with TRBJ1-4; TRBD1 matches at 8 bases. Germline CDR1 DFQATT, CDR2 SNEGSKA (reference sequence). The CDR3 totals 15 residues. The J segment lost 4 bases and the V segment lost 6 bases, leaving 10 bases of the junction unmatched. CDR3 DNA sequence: TGCAGTGCCACCTGGAGACAGGGGCATAATGAAAAACTGTTTTTT. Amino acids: CSATWRQGHNEKLFF.

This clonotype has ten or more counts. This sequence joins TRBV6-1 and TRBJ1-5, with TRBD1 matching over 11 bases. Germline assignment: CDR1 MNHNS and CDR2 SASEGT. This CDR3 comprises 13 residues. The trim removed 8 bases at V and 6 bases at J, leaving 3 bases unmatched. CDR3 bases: TGTGCCAGCGTAGGGACAGGGGGTCAGCCCCAGCATTTT. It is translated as CASVGTGGQPQHF.

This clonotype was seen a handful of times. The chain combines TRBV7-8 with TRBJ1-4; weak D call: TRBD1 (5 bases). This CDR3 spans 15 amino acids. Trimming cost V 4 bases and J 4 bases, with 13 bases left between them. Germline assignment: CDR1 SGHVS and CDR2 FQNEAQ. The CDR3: CASSSRQSLNEKLFF. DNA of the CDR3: TGTGCCAGCAGCTCCCGACAGAGCCTTAATGAAAAACTGTTTTTT. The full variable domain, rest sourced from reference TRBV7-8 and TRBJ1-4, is GAGVSQSPRYKVAKRGQDVALRCDPISGHVSLFWYQQALGQGPEFLTYFQNEAQLDKSGLPSDRFFAERPEGSVSTLKIQRTQQEDSAVYLCASSSRQSLNEKLFFGSGTQLSVL.

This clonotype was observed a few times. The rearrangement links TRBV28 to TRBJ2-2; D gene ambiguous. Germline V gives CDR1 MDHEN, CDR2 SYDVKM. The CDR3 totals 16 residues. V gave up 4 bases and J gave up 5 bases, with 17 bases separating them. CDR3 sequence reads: CASSSPGQVLTGELFF. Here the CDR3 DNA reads TGTGCCAGCAGTTCCCCTGGGCAGGTCCTTACCGGGGAGCTGTTTTTT.

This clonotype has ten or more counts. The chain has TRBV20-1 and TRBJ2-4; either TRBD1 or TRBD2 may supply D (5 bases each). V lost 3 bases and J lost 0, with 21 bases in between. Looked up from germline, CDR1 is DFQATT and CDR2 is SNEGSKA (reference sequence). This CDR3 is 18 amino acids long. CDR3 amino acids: CSARRFGAPALAKNIQYF. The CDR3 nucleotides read TGCAGTGCTAGGAGATTCGGGGCACCCGCTTTAGCCAAAAACATTCAGTACTTC.

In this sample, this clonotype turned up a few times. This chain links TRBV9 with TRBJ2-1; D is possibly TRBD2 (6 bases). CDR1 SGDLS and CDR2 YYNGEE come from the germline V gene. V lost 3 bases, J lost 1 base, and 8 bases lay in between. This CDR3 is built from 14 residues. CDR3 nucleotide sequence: TGTGCCAGCAGCGGAGCGGGTTCCTACAATGAGCAGTTCTTC. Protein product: CASSGAGSYNEQFF. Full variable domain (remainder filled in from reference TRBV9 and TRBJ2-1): DSGVTQTPKHLITATGQRVTLRCSPRSGDLSVYWYQQSLDQGLQFLIQYYNGEERAKGNILERFSAQQFPDLHSELNLSSLELGDSALYFCASSGAGSYNEQFFGPGTRLTVL.

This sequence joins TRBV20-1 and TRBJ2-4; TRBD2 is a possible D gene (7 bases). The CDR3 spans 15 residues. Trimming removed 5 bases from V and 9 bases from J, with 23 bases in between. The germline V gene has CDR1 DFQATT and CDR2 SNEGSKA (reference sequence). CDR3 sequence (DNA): TGCAGTGCTGGCCCGGGGAGGGAGGGAGGGGGCATTCAGTACTTC. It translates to CSAGPGREGGGIQYF.

The CDR3 region is CASSFSGTGVAFF. CDR3 sequence (DNA): TGTGCCAGCAGCTTCTCCGGGACAGGGGTGGCTTTCTTT. The chain recombines TRBV12-3 or TRBV12-4 with TRBJ1-1; 10 positions match TRBD1. The V and J ends lost 6 bases and 11 bases, in that order; junction bases with no gene match: 9. The CDR3 loop spans 13 amino acids.

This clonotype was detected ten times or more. DNA for the CDR3: TGTGCCAGCAGTTTAAAGGGGGGCGGCACAGATACGCAGTATTTT. Protein product: CASSLKGGGTDTQYF. The genes are TRBV12-3 or TRBV12-4 and TRBJ2-3, with D perhaps matching TRBD1 or TRBD2 (6 bases each). The V end was cut by 2 bases, the J end by 1 base, with 10 bases between. The CDR3 extends over 15 amino acids.